The following is a T cell receptor beta chain sequence with its context. This clone has a handful of counts. Which antigen it targets is not known. Base qualities were left out, and no much larger clone turns up one base away. The source of the sample is a study of blood T cell repertoires in COVID-19 (dated by TCRdb to the early 2020s). Turning to the overall study: The collaborator samples originated in the United States, Italy and Spain and spanned the acute and convalescent phases of COVID-19. The material from the prospective study consisted of cDNA or gDNA derived from T cells, B-cell-depleted T cells, or PBMCs. Deeply sampled blood TCRbeta repertoires from subjects exposed to, actively infected with, or recovered from COVID-19 were included in the dataset. The repertoires were released in a freely available public database intended as a resource for research on the immune response to SARS-CoV-2. The samples were drawn from the first 160 participants of the ongoing ImmuneRACE study and from 950 to 1,500 subjects provided by 6 global collaborators. The sample metadata nearly always contained a de-identified subject ID, COVID-19 status, age in years and sex. HLA class I and class II types, where available, came from metadata supplied by the sample provider rather than from assay-based typing.

Points the paper makes about the study in general: How much clinical and demographic metadata was included differed by source and by participant, and the metadata was provided uncurated.

Whole blood was collected in K2EDTA tubes by collaborating institutions according to the institutions' own protocols. Collaborator samples were shipped for TCRbeta analysis as frozen whole blood, isolated PBMCs, or DNA extracted from either sample type. TCRbeta CDR3 regions were amplified from genomic DNA by means of the immunoSEQ Assay, a bias-controlled multiplex PCR. The original pipeline was this. Nucleated cell counts per sample were estimated from amplification of reference gene primers within the assay. To quantify the absolute abundance of each unique TCRbeta CDR3 rearrangement, sequence reads were collapsed and filtered. For each sample, productive Simpson clonality was calculated by taking the square root of Simpson's diversity index across productive rearrangements. Not all clones reach the TCRdb copy of this immuneACCESS table, which keeps in-frame sequences only. Checked studies attribute under half of the gap to unresolved V genes and leave the rest unexplained. Clone size and V and J calls were adopted from that table, with D and trimming inferred from the DNA. The sample table holds about 80,000 clones, of which about four fifths were seen once. The ten largest clones take up approximately 12% of the sample.

V loses 2 bases at its end and J loses 4 bases; junction bases beyond the gene matches: 10. Including cysteine and phenylalanine, the CDR3 has 16 amino acids. The sequence is cut down to CDR3 DNA, 48 bases in frame from base 1. Looking up the germline V gene yields CDR1 MNHNS and CDR2 SASEGT. The chain was built from TRBV6-1 and TRBJ1-2, and TRBD1 matches 7 of the central bases. The origin of this receptor is a man older than 75 with acute or convalescent COVID-19. The sequencing sample was made of peripheral blood. The nucleotide sequence is TGTGCCAGCAGTGAACTACCGGGACAGCTAAGCTATGGCTACACCTTC. The translation is CASSELPGQLSYGYTF.